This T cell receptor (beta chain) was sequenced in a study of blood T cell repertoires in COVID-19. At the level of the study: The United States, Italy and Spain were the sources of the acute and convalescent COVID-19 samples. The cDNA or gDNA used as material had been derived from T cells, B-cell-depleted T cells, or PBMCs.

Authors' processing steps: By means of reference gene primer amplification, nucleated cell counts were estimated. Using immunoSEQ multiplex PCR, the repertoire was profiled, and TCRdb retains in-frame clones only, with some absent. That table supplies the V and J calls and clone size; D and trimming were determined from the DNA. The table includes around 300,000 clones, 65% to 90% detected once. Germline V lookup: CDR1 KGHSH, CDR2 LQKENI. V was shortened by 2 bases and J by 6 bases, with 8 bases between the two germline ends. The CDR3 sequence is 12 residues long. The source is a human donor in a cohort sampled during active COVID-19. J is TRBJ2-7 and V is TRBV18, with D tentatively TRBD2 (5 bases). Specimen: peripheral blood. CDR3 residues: CASSPSGFEQYF. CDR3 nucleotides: TGTGCCAGCTCACCATCGGGGTTCGAGCAGTACTTC.